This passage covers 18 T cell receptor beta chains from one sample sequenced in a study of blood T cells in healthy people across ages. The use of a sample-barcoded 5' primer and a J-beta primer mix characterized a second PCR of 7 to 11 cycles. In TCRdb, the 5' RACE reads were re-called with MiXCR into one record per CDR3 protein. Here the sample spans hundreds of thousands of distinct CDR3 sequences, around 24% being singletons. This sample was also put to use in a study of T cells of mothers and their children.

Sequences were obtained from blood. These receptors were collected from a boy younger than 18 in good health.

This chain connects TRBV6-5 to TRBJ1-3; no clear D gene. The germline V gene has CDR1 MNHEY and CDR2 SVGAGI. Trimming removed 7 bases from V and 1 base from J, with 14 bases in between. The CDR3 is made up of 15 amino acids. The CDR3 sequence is CASTRGPASGNTIYF. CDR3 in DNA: TGTGCCAGCACCCGAGGTCCGGCTTCTGGAAACACCATATATTTT.

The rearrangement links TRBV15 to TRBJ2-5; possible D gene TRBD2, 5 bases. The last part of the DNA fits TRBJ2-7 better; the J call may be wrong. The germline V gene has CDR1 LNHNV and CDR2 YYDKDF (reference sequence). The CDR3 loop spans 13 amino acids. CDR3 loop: CATSRDWRYEQYF. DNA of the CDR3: TGTGCCACCAGCAGAGATTGGAGGTACGAGCAGTACTTC.

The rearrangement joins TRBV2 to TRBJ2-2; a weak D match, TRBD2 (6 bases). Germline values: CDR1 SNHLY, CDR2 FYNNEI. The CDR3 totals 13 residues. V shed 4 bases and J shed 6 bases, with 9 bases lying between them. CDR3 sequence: CASSVREAGELFF. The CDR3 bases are TGTGCCAGCAGTGTAAGGGAGGCCGGGGAGCTGTTTTTT.

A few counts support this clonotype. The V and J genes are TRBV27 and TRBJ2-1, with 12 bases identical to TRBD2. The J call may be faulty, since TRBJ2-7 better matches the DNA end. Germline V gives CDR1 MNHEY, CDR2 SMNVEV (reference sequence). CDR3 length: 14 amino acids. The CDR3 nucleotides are TGTGCCAGCAGTCCACGGACTAGCGGGGACGAGCAGTACTTC. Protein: CASSPRTSGDEQYF.

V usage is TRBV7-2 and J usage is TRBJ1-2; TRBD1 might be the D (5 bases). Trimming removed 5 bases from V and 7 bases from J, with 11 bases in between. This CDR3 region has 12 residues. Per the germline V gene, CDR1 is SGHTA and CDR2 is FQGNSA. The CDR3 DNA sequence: TGTGCCAGCAGCCCTCAGGGTCTTGGCTACACCTTC. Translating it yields CASSPQGLGYTF.

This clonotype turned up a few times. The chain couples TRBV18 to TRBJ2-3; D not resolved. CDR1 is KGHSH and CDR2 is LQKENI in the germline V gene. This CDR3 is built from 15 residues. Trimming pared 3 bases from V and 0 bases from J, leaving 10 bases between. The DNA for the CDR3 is TGTGCCAGCTCACCTCTAACCAAGAGCACAGATACGCAGTATTTT. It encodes CASSPLTKSTDTQYF. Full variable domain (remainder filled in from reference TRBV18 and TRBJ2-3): NAGVMQNPRHLVRRRGQEARLRCSPMKGHSHVYWYRQLPEEGLKFMVYLQKENIIDESGMPKERFSAEFPKEGPSILRIQQVVRGDSAAYFCASSPLTKSTDTQYFGPGTRLTVL.

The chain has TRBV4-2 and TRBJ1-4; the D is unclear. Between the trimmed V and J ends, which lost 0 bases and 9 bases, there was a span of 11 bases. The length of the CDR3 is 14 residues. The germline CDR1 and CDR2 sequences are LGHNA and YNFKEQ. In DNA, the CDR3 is TGTGCCAGCAGCCAAGATATCGACGGCAAAAAACTGTTTTTT. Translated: CASSQDIDGKKLFF.

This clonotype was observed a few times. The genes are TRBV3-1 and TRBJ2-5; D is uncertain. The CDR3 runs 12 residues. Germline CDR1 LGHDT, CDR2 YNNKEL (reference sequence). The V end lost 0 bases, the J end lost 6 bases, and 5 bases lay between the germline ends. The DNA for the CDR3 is TGTGCCAGCAGCCAAGAACGACAGACCCAGTACTTC. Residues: CASSQERQTQYF.

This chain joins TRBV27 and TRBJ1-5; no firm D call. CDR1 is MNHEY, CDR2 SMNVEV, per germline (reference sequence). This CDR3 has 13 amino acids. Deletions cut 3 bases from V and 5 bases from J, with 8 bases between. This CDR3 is CASSFRSDQPQHF. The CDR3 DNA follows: TGTGCCAGCAGTTTTCGGAGCGATCAGCCCCAGCATTTT.

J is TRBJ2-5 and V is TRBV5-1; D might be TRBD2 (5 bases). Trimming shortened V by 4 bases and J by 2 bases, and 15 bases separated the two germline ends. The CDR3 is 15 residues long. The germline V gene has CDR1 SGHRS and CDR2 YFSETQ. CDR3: CASSVPEGPQETQYF. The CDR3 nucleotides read TGCGCCAGCAGCGTACCAGAGGGCCCTCAAGAGACCCAGTACTTC.

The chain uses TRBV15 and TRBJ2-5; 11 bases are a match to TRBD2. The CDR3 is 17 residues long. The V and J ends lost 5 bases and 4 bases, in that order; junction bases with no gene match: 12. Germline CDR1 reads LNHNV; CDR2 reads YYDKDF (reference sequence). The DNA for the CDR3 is TGTGCCACCAGCCAACGACTAGCGGGAAGCGATGCAGAGACCCAGTACTTC. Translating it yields CATSQRLAGSDAETQYF.

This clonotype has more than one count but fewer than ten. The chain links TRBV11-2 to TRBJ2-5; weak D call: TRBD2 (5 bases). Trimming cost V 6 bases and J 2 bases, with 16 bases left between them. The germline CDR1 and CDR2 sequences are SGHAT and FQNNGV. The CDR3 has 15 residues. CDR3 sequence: CASRSLAGIQETQYF. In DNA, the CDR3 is TGTGCCAGCAGATCACTGGCGGGCATTCAAGAGACCCAGTACTTC.

The CDR3: CASSYSADEAFF. The CDR3 coding sequence is TGTGCCAGCAGTTACTCGGCAGATGAAGCTTTCTTT. The chain uses TRBV6-6 and TRBJ1-1; D is unresolved. The CDR3 has 12 amino acids. The germline V and J ends were trimmed by 0 bases and 7 bases, with 6 bases remaining between them. Germline-derived CDR1 and CDR2 are MNHNY and SVGAGI (reference sequence).

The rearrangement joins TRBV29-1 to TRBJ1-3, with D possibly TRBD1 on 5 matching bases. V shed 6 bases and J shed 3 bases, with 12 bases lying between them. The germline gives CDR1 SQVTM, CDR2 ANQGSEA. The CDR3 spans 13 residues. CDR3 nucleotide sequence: TGCAGCGTAAAGGGGCAATATGGAAACACCATATATTTT. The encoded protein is CSVKGQYGNTIYF.

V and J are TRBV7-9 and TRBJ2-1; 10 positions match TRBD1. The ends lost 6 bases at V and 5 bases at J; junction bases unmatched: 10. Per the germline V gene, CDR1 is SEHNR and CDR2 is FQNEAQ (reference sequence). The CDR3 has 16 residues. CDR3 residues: CASSTSGTGVNNEQFF. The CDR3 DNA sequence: TGTGCCAGCAGTACATCCGGGACAGGGGTTAACAATGAGCAGTTCTTC.

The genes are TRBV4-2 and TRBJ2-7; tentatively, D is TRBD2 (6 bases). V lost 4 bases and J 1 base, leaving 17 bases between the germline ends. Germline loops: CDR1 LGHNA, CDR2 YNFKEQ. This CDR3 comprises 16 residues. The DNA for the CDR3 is TGTGCCAGCAGCCGGACTAAGCGGCTCTATTCCTACGAGCAGTACTTC. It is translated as CASSRTKRLYSYEQYF.

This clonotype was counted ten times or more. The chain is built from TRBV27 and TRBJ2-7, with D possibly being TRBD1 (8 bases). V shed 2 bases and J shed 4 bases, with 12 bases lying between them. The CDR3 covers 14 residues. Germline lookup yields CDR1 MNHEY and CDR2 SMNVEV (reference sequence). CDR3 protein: CASSLDRGGYEQYF. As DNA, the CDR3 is TGTGCCAGCAGTTTAGACAGGGGAGGGTACGAGCAGTACTTC.

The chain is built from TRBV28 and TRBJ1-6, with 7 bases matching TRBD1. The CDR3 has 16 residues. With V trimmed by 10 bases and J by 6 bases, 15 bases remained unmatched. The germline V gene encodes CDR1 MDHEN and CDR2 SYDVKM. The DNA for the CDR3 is TGTGCCACCATTTCCTCCCCGGGACAGAGTAATTCACCCCTCCACTTT. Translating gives CATISSPGQSNSPLHF.